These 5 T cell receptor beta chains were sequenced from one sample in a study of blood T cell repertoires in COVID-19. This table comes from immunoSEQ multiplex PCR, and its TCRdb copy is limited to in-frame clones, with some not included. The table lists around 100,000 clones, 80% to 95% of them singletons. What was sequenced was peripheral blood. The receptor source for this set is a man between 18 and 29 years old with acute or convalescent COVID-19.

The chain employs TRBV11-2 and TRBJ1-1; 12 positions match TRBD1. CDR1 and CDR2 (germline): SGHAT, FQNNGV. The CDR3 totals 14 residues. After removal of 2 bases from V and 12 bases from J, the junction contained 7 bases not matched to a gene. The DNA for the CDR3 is TGTGCCAGCAGCTTACCGGGACAGGGGGCGCGGACTTTCTTT. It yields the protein CASSLPGQGARTFF.

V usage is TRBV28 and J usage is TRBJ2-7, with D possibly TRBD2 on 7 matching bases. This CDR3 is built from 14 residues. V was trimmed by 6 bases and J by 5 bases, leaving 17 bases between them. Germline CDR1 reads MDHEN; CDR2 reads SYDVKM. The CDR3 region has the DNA TGTGCCAGCAGCTGGGGGGGCAGGAACGACGAGCAGTACTTC. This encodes CASSWGGRNDEQYF.

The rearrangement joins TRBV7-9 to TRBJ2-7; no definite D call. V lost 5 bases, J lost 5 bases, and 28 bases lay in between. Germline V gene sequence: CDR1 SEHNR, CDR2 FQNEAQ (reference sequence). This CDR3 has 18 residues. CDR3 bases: TGTGCCAGCAGCCCCCGATCCGGTATGACGGCTCCAGGCGACGAGCAGTACTTC. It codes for CASSPRSGMTAPGDEQYF.

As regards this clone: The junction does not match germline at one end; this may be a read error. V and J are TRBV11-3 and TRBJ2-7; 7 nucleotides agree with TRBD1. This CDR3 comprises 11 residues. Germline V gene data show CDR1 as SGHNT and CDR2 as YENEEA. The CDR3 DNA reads TGTGCCAGCAGCTTAAAGGGGGCGGTGAGCTTC. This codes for CASSLKGAVSF. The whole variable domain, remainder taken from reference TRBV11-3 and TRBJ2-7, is EAGVVQSPRYKIIEKKQPVAFWCNPISGHNTLYWYLQNLGQGPELLIRYENEEAVDDSQLPKDRFSAERLKGVDSTLKIQPAELGDSAVYLCASSLKGAVSFGPGTRLTVT.

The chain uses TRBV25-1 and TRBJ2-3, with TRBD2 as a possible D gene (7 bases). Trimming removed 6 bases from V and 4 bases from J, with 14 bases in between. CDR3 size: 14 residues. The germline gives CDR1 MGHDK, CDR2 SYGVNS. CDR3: CASRGEGGSDTQYF. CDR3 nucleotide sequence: TGTGCCAGCAGGGGGGAGGGGGGCTCAGATACGCAGTATTTT.